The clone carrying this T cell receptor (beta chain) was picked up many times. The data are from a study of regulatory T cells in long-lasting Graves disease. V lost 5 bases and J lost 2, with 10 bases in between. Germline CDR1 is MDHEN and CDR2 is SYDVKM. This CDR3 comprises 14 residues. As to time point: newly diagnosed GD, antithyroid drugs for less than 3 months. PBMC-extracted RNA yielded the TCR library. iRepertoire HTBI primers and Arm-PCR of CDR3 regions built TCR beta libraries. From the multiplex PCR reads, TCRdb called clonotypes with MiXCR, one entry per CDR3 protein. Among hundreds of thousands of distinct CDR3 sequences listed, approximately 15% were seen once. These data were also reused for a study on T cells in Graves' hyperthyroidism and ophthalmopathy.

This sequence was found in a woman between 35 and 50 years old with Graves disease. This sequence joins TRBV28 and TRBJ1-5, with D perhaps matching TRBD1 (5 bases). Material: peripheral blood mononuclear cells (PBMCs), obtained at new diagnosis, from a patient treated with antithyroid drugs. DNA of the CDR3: TGTGCCAGCAGTCATGGGGGGGGCAATCAGCCCCAGCATTTT. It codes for CASSHGGGNQPQHF.